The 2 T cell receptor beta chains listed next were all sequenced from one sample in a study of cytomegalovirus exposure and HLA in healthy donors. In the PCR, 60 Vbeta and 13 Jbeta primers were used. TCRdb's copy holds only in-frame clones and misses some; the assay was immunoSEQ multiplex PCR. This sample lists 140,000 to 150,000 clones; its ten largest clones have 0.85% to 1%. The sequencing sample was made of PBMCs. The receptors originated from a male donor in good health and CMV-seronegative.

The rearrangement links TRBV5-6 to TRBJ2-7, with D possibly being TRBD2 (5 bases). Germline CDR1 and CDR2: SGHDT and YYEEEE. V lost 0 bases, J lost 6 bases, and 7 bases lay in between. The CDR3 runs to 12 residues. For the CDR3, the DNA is TGTGCCAGCAGCTTGGTCAGCGGCGAGCAGTACTTC. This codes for CASSLVSGEQYF. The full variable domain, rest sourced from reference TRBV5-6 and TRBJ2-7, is DAGVTQSPTHLIKTRGQQVTLRCSPKSGHDTVSWYQQALGQGPQFIFQYYEEEERQRGNFPDRFSGHQFPNYSSELNVNALLLGDSALYLCASSLVSGEQYFGPGTRLTVT.

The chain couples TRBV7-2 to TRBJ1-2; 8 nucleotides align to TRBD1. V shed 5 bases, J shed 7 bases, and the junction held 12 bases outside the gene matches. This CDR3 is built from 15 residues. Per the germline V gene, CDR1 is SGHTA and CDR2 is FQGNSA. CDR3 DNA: TGTGCCAGCAGCCCCCAGGGGGCAGGGGTTGGTGGCTACACCTTC. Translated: CASSPQGAGVGGYTF.